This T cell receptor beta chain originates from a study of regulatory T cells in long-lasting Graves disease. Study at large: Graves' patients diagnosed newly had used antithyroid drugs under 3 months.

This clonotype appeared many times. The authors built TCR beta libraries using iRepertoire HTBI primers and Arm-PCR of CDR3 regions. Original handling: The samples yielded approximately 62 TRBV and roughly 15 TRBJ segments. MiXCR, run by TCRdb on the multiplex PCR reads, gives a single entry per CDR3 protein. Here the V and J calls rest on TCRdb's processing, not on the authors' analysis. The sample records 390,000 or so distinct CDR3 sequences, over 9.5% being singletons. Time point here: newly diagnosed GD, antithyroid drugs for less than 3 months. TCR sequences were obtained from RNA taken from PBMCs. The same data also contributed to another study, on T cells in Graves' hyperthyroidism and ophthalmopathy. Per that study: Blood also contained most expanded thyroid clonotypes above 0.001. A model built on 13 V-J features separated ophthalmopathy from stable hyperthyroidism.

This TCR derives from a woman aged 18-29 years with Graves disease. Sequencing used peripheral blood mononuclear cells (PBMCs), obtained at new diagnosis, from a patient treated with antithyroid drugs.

CDR3 loop: CASSPRPSRGMDYGYTF. As DNA, the CDR3 is TGTGCCAGCTCACCCCGACCCTCGCGGGGGATGGACTATGGCTACACCTTC. The chain employs TRBV18 and TRBJ1-2; a weak D match, TRBD1 (5 bases). Trimming pared 3 bases from V and 3 bases from J, leaving 20 bases between. The CDR3 loop spans 17 amino acids. The germline V gene encodes CDR1 KGHSH and CDR2 LQKENI.